Listed here are 12 T cell receptor beta chains from one sample, sequenced in a study of shared clonotypes between healthy human individuals. TCRdb keeps only in-frame clones here, not all; method: immunoSEQ multiplex PCR. The table shows around 610,000 clones, with 96% occurring only once. CD8 cells regarded as naive lacked CD45RO, were positively chosen for CCR7, and omitted terminally differentiated effector memory CD45RA+ cells. Source material: naive CD8+ T cells sorted from blood. These receptor sequences come from a woman aged 25 to 39 in good health.

The chain links TRBV10-2 to TRBJ2-7; 11 positions match TRBD1. Germline CDR1 WSHSY, CDR2 SAAADI. V trimming: 6 bases; J trimming: 3 bases; junction bases outside the gene matches: 10. The CDR3 covers 16 residues. CDR3 amino acids: CASSEFWGQGGYEQYF. The CDR3 DNA is TGCGCCAGCAGCGAATTTTGGGGACAGGGGGGCTACGAGCAGTACTTC.

J is TRBJ2-1 and V is TRBV9; D is ambiguous. Trimming pared 6 bases from V and 0 bases from J, leaving 7 bases between. This CDR3 contains 13 residues. The V gene's germline CDR1 is SGDLS and CDR2 YYNGEE. The CDR3 region has the DNA TGTGCCAGCAAGGCTTCCTCCTACAATGAGCAGTTCTTC. It specifies CASKASSYNEQFF.

The V gene is TRBV5-8, the J gene TRBJ2-5, with 8 positions matching TRBD2. The J call may be in error: the DNA end matches TRBJ2-7 better. Germline V gene data show CDR1 as SGHTS and CDR2 as YDEGEE. The length of the CDR3 is 16 residues. The CDR3 sequence: CASSLSRREGHYEQYF. CDR3 in DNA: TGTGCCAGCAGCTTGAGTCGACGGGAGGGCCACTACGAGCAGTACTTC.

The J gene is TRBJ2-1, the V gene TRBV4-1, with 9 positions matching TRBD2. This CDR3 has 15 amino acids. Looked up from germline, CDR1 is MGHRA and CDR2 is YSYEKL. V was pared by 4 bases and J by 5 bases, with 6 bases of the junction left unmatched. The CDR3 nucleotides read TGCGCCAGCAGCCTAGTAGCGGGAGAACACAATGAGCAGTTCTTC. Translating gives CASSLVAGEHNEQFF.

The rearrangement links TRBV23-1 to TRBJ1-5; D ambiguous. TRBV23-1 is an open reading frame, and its role is uncertain. The CDR3 covers 15 residues. Deletions cut 2 bases from V and 5 bases from J, with 13 bases between. This CDR3 reads CASSQVPREYQPQHF. DNA for the CDR3: TGCGCCAGCAGTCAAGTACCGCGGGAGTATCAGCCCCAGCATTTT.

The chain links TRBV11-2 to TRBJ1-1; D unresolved. Germline CDR1 is SGHAT and CDR2 is FQNNGV. This CDR3 region has 13 residues. Trimming took off 1 base at V and 6 bases at J, with 9 bases between the two ends. The CDR3 DNA reads as TGTGCCAGCAGCTTAGTAGGCGGGGCTGAAGCTTTCTTT. Translated: CASSLVGGAEAFF.

The V gene is TRBV30, the J gene TRBJ1-1; tentative D call: TRBD1 (6 bases). This CDR3 is built from 12 residues. Trimming took 3 bases from V and 1 from J, leaving 6 bases between them. Germline-derived CDR1 and CDR2 are GTSNPN and SVGIG (reference sequence). CDR3: CAWRDRNTEAFF. CDR3 bases: TGTGCCTGGAGGGACAGGAACACTGAAGCTTTCTTT.

The rearrangement links TRBV11-2 to TRBJ2-5, with 8 bases lining up with TRBD2. Matching the DNA end better, TRBJ2-7 makes the J call doubtful. The CDR3 consists of 14 residues. Per the germline V gene, CDR1 is SGHAT and CDR2 is FQNNGV. CDR3 region: CASSSSGPTYEQYF. CDR3 DNA sequence: TGTGCCAGCAGCTCTAGCGGGCCGACCTACGAGCAGTACTTC.

The chain is built from TRBV9 and TRBJ2-2; the D is unclear. V was clipped by 3 bases and J by 9 bases, with 12 bases between them. Germline V gene lookup returns CDR1 SGDLS and CDR2 YYNGEE. The CDR3 contains 13 residues. CDR3 bases: TGTGCCAGCAGCGCTTATGTTGGATGGGAGCTGTTTTTT. It yields the protein CASSAYVGWELFF.

The chain carries TRBV2 and TRBJ2-7; TRBD1 aligns across 9 bases. The CDR3 contains 16 residues. The V and J ends lost 2 bases and 5 bases, in that order; junction bases with no gene match: 10. CDR1 is SNHLY, CDR2 FYNNEI, per germline. The CDR3 DNA sequence: TGTGCCAGCAGTGAATTTCTTCGGGACAGGGAACACGAGCAGTACTTC. Its translation is CASSEFLRDREHEQYF. The full variable domain, with the rest looked up from reference TRBV2 and TRBJ2-7, is EPEVTQTPSHQVTQMGQEVILRCVPISNHLYFYWYRQILGQKVEFLVSFYNNEISEKSEIFDDQFSVERPDGSNFTLKIRSTKLEDSAMYFCASSEFLRDREHEQYFGPGTRLTVT.

Details on this clone: Other DNA sequences of this sample code for an identical CDR3. The genes are TRBV14 and TRBJ1-1, with D maybe TRBD1 (6 bases). Trimming took 0 bases from V and 0 from J, leaving 8 bases between them. The CDR3 spans 15 residues. Per germline, CDR1 SGHDN and CDR2 FVKESK. The CDR3 loop reads CASSQERGLNTEAFF. The CDR3 DNA is TGTGCCAGCAGCCAAGAGAGGGGGTTGAACACTGAAGCTTTCTTT.

The chain uses TRBV27 and TRBJ2-1; 9 bases line up with TRBD1. This CDR3 contains 13 residues. The V segment lost 7 bases and the J segment 6 bases; nucleotides outside the gene matches: 4. Germline CDR1 and CDR2: MNHEY and SMNVEV (reference sequence). CDR3 DNA sequence: TGTGCCAGCAAGGGACAGGGAATCAATGAGCAGTTCTTC. Translated, it gives CASKGQGINEQFF.